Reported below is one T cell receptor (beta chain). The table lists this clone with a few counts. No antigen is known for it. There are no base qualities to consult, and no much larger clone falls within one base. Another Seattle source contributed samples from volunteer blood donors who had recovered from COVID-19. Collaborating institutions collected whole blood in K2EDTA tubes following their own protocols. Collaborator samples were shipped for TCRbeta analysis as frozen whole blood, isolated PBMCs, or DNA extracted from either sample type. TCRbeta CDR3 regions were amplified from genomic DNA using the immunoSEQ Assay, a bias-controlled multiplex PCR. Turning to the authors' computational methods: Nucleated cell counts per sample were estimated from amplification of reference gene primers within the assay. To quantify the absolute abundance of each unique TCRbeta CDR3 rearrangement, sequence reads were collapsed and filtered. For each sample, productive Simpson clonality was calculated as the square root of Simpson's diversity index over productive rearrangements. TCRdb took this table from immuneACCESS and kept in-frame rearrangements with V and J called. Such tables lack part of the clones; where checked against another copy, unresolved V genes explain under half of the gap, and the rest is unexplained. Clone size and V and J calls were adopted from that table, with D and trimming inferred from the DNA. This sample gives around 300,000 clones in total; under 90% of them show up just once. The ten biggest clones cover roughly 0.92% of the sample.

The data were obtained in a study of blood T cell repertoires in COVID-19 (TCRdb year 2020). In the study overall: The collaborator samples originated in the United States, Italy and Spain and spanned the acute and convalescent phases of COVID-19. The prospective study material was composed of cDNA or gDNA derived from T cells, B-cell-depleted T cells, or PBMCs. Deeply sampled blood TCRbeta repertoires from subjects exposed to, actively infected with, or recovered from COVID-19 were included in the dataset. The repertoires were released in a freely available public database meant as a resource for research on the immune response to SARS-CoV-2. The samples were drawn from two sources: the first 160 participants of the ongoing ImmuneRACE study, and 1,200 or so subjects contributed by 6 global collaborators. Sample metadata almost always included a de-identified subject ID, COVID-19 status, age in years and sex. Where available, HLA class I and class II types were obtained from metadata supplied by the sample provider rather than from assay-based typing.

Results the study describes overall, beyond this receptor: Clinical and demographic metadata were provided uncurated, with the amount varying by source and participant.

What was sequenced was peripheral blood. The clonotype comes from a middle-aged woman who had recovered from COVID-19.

The CDR3 loop reads CASRDRTGAFNSPLHF. The bases are TGCGCCAGCAGAGACCGAACAGGGGCCTTTAATTCACCCCTCCACTTT. This receptor chain uses TRBV10-1 and TRBJ1-6; 7 bases in the middle match TRBD1. Counted from cysteine to phenylalanine, this CDR3 has 16 amino acids. Only the CDR3 portion is preserved as DNA: 48 bases, with reading frame beginning at the first base. CDR1 and CDR2 (WNHNN, SYGVQD) derive from the germline V gene (reference sequence). The junction shows trimming of 6 bases on V and 6 bases on J, and the gene matches do not reach 11 bases of it.